What follows are 19 T cell receptor beta chains derived from one specimen sequenced in a study of CD8 T cells in Susac syndrome. Random hexamers were used to reverse transcribe about 0.5 to 1 ug of RNA. Using its own MiXCR run on the immunoSEQ multiplex PCR reads, TCRdb lists one record per CDR3 protein. This sample has about 200,000 distinct CDR3 sequences, with nearly 97% found just once. Sample: CD4+ T cells from PBMCs. The receptors originated from a human donor with multiple sclerosis.

J is TRBJ2-7 and V is TRBV7-3; the D is unclear. Germline lookup yields CDR1 SGHTA and CDR2 FQGTGA. The CDR3 is 14 amino acids. V lost 5 bases to trimming and J lost 1 base, with 12 bases between them. CDR3: CASSATDGSYEQYF. CDR3 sequence (DNA): TGTGCCAGCAGCGCAACGGACGGTTCCTACGAGCAGTACTTC.

The J gene is TRBJ2-5, the V gene TRBV10-3; D assignment may be TRBD1 or TRBD2 (5 bases each). The CDR3 extends over 17 amino acids. V lost 5 bases to trimming and J lost 2 bases, with 21 bases between them. CDR1 is ENHRY, CDR2 SYGVKD, per germline. CDR3: CAISPGARGPKQETQYF. DNA of the CDR3: TGTGCCATCAGTCCCGGAGCCCGGGGACCTAAACAAGAGACCCAGTACTTC.

The gene calls are TRBV7-9 and TRBJ2-3, with D maybe TRBD1 (6 bases). The CDR3 loop spans 15 amino acids. Germline CDR1 is SEHNR and CDR2 is FQNEAQ (reference sequence). Trimming removed 5 bases from V and 4 bases from J, with 16 bases in between. The CDR3 DNA reads as TGTGCCAGCAGCCCGATACAGGGATTTCCAGATACGCAGTATTTT. It encodes CASSPIQGFPDTQYF.

The chain employs TRBV9 and TRBJ2-2; no clear D. The CDR3 contains 16 residues. V gave up 2 bases and J gave up 0 bases, with 11 bases separating them. CDR1 is SGDLS, CDR2 YYNGEE, per germline. In nucleotides, the CDR3 is TGTGCCAGCAGCGTCTACATGTCCGCGAACACCGGGGAGCTGTTTTTT. Its translation is CASSVYMSANTGELFF.

The rearrangement joins TRBV7-2 to TRBJ2-5; possible D gene TRBD1, 6 bases. The V gene lost 6 bases and the J gene lost 2 bases, with 10 bases spanning the gap. This CDR3 comprises 13 residues. Germline V gene sequence: CDR1 SGHTA, CDR2 FQGNSA. DNA for the CDR3: TGTGCCAGCAGGAGAGGACAGCAAGAGACCCAGTACTTC. Translating it yields CASRRGQQETQYF.

The CDR3 here is CASSRIGGGEQYF. As DNA, the CDR3 is TGTGCCAGCAGCCGAATAGGGGGAGGCGAGCAGTACTTC. The rearrangement joins TRBV3-1 to TRBJ2-7; D might be TRBD1 or TRBD2, each matching 6 bases. Per germline, CDR1 LGHDT and CDR2 YNNKEL (reference sequence). V was trimmed by 4 bases and J by 6 bases, leaving 13 bases between them. The length of the CDR3 is 13 residues.

The chain joins TRBV2 to TRBJ1-4; maybe TRBD1 (5 bases). Per germline, CDR1 SNHLY and CDR2 FYNNEI. Trimming shortened V by 4 bases and J by 8 bases, and 8 bases separated the two germline ends. This CDR3 has 12 amino acids. DNA of the CDR3: TGTGCCAGCAGTGGTGAGGGGGAAAAACTGTTTTTT. Amino acids: CASSGEGEKLFF.

This rearrangement joins TRBV2 to TRBJ2-5; D is unresolved. The CDR3 is 13 amino acids. V lost 5 bases and J lost 2, with 9 bases in between. CDR1 is SNHLY, CDR2 FYNNEI, per germline. CDR3 nucleotides: TGTGCCAGCAGTCTGAACCGACAAGAGACCCAGTACTTC. Translating gives CASSLNRQETQYF.

The rearrangement uses TRBV6-5 and TRBJ1-2; TRBD1 might be the D (6 bases). Germline V gives CDR1 MNHEY, CDR2 SVGAGI. Trimming stripped 6 bases from V and 5 bases from J, with 19 bases between. There are 15 residues in the CDR3. CDR3 amino acids: CASRGGGRGIYGYTF. The CDR3 DNA is TGTGCCAGCAGGGGGGGAGGCAGGGGAATTTATGGCTACACCTTC.

V and J are TRBV5-4 and TRBJ2-1; D unresolved. Trimming took off 4 bases at V and 9 bases at J, with 14 bases between the two ends. Germline V lookup: CDR1 SGHNT, CDR2 YYREEE (reference sequence). The CDR3 has 13 residues. CDR3 protein: CASSLGITGEQFF. CDR3 in DNA: TGTGCCAGCAGCCTTGGAATTACGGGTGAGCAGTTCTTC.

This chain joins TRBV5-1 and TRBJ2-7, with TRBD1 matching over 9 bases. The junction had 12 bases not matched to a gene; V was cut back by 3 bases and J by 5 bases. Looked up from germline, CDR1 is SGHRS and CDR2 is YFSETQ. The CDR3 sequence is 16 residues long. Here the CDR3 DNA reads TGCGCCAGCAGCTCGAGACTGGGACAGGGCTACAACGAGCAGTACTTC. It encodes CASSSRLGQGYNEQYF. The whole variable domain, filled in from reference TRBV5-1 and TRBJ2-7, reads KAGVTQTPRYLIKTRGQQVTLSCSPISGHRSVSWYQQTPGQGLQFLFEYFSETQRNKGNFPGRFSGRQFSNSRSEMNVSTLELGDSALYLCASSSRLGQGYNEQYFGPGTRLTVT.

In its sample, this clonotype was seen once. The chain recombines TRBV2 with TRBJ2-3; no firm D call. This CDR3 contains 12 residues. V lost 8 bases, J lost 4 bases, and 10 bases lay in between. Germline CDR1 and CDR2: SNHLY and FYNNEI. CDR3 sequence reads: CASRVDSDTQYF. CDR3 sequence (DNA): TGTGCCAGCCGAGTCGACTCAGATACGCAGTATTTT.

The CDR3 sequence is CASRSGTGGSTDTQYF. Here the CDR3 DNA reads TGTGCCAGCAGATCCGGGACAGGGGGATCCACAGATACGCAGTATTTT. The V gene is TRBV25-1, the J gene TRBJ2-3; TRBD1 matches 11 bases. This CDR3 is built from 16 residues. Germline lookup yields CDR1 MGHDK and CDR2 SYGVNS. The V and J ends lost 6 bases and 2 bases, in that order; junction bases with no gene match: 7.

The chain recombines TRBV19 with TRBJ1-1; D not certain. The CDR3 is 12 amino acids. The V end was cut by 10 bases, the J end by 7 bases, with 16 bases between. CDR1 is LNHDA and CDR2 is SQIVND in the germline V gene (reference sequence). DNA for the CDR3: TGTGCCACCTCGGGAGCACAGTTTGAAGCTTTCTTT. This codes for CATSGAQFEAFF.

This clonotype was counted a single time. V and J are TRBV20-1 and TRBJ2-3; 7 positions agree with TRBD2. The CDR3 sequence is 15 residues long. V shed 0 bases and J 4 bases; nucleotides not matched to a gene: 7. Germline lookup yields CDR1 DFQATT and CDR2 SNEGSKA (reference sequence). CDR3 nucleotide sequence: TGCAGTGCTAGAGACCCTCTTGCGGGGGCAGATACGCAGTATTTT. It translates to CSARDPLAGADTQYF.

V usage is TRBV2 and J usage is TRBJ2-7; 10 bases are shared with TRBD1. The germline V gene encodes CDR1 SNHLY and CDR2 FYNNEI. V lost 7 bases and J lost 4; bases outside the gene matches: 4. The CDR3 covers 13 residues. CDR3 sequence: CASKRTGGYEQYF. The CDR3 DNA sequence: TGTGCCAGCAAGAGGACAGGGGGGTACGAGCAGTACTTC.

V is TRBV20-1 and J is TRBJ1-5; 9 nucleotides line up with TRBD1. Per germline, CDR1 DFQATT and CDR2 SNEGSKA (reference sequence). The length of the CDR3 is 15 residues. J lost 7 bases, V lost 6 bases, and 13 bases had no gene match. For the CDR3, the DNA is TGCAGTGCCAGGCGAGGGACAGGGACTGGGCAGCCCCAGCATTTT. It translates to CSARRGTGTGQPQHF.

The gene calls are TRBV6-1 and TRBJ2-5, with D possibly called TRBD1 or TRBD2 (5 bases each). The CDR3 contains 17 residues. Trimming took off 5 bases at V and 2 bases at J, with 21 bases between the two ends. Germline assignment: CDR1 MNHNS and CDR2 SASEGT. CDR3 residues: CASSPLPPGHTQETQYF. CDR3 DNA sequence: TGTGCCAGCAGTCCCCTTCCTCCGGGGCATACTCAAGAGACCCAGTACTTC.

The J gene is TRBJ1-4, the V gene TRBV29-1; possible D gene TRBD1, 5 bases. Trimming stripped 7 bases from V and 8 bases from J, with 17 bases between. Germline V CDR1 and CDR2: SQVTM, ANQGSEA. CDR3 length: 13 residues. CDR3 amino acids: CSAGGGAGEKLFF. The CDR3 DNA follows: TGCAGCGCCGGGGGAGGGGCCGGGGAAAAACTGTTTTTT.